This section outlines one TCR beta chain sequence together with its context. Its antigen is as yet unknown. The data were obtained in a study of shared clonotypes between healthy human individuals. Points from the study as a whole: Sequencing depth was predicted to influence how clonotypes are shared among donors.

The CDR3 sequence is 13 residues long. Looked up from germline, CDR1 is SNHLY and CDR2 is FYNNEI. Trimming removed 5 bases from V and 8 bases from J; junction bases left unmatched: 5. Unsorted PBMC replicate PCRs drew on 300 ng DNA, representing tens of thousands of T cell genomes. In the original workflow: There were no quality scores in the junction-only immunoSEQ sequences, so filtering differed. Produced via immunoSEQ multiplex PCR; TCRdb's table is partial and in-frame only. The V and J calls and clone size are taken from that table; D and trimming were inferred from the DNA. The sample carries about 520,000 clones, 70% to 80% recorded once.

Sequencing used PBMCs. This receptor was taken from a woman aged 40 to 50 in good health. Some clones in this sample may be carry-over from other donors' samples. The rearrangement uses TRBV2 and TRBJ2-2, with 7 bases aligning to TRBD2. This CDR3 is CASSYSGIGELFF. CDR3 sequence (DNA): TGTGCCAGCAGTTACAGCGGGATAGGGGAGCTGTTTTTT.